The 6 T cell receptor beta chains presented below share a single source sample, sequenced in a study of T-cell memory formation after mild COVID-19. TCRdb re-called the 5' RACE reads with MiXCR, one entry per CDR3 protein. Counted here are about 470,000 distinct CDR3 sequences, roughly 25% occurring once; the ten biggest clones make up 12%. Sample: PBMCs or a T cell subset sorted from them (not recorded which). Receptors originate from an adult woman who had mild COVID-19 (a few samples of this study predate the infection). Cell type and time point are not known.

In this sample, this clonotype turned up a few times. This sequence joins TRBV27 and TRBJ2-7; 7 bases agree with TRBD1. The ends lost 4 bases at V and 6 bases at J; junction bases unmatched: 6. Germline V gene sequence: CDR1 MNHEY, CDR2 SMNVEV (reference sequence). The CDR3 loop spans 13 amino acids. This CDR3 reads CASSSETGFEQYF. CDR3 DNA: TGTGCCAGCAGTTCCGAGACAGGGTTCGAGCAGTACTTC.

This clonotype has a handful of counts. This rearrangement joins TRBV4-2 to TRBJ2-1; TRBD2 matches 12 bases. The V segment lost 1 base and the J segment 7 bases; nucleotides outside the gene matches: 2. The CDR3 consists of 15 residues. Germline CDR1 and CDR2: LGHNA and YNFKEQ. This CDR3 reads CASSQGTSGKNEQFF. CDR3 nucleotide sequence: TGTGCCAGCAGCCAAGGGACTAGCGGGAAGAATGAGCAGTTCTTC.

Only a few counts were recorded for this clonotype. Just one base apart from a much larger clone, this may be a read error. The chain uses TRBV9 and TRBJ2-6; D remains unclear. Trimming pared 0 bases from V and 2 bases from J, leaving 0 bases between. The CDR3 covers 13 residues. Germline CDR1 is SGDLS and CDR2 is YYNGEE. CDR3 bases: TGTGCCAGCAGCGTAGCTGGGGCCAACGTCCTGACTTTC. Its protein product is CASSVAGANVLTF.

In DNA, the CDR3 is TGCGCCAGCAGCCAAGATCGGCTAGCGGCAAAATTGACTCAAGAGACCCAGTACTTC. Residues: CASSQDRLAAKLTQETQYF. The V gene is TRBV4-1, the J gene TRBJ2-5; 7 bases fit TRBD2. The junction had 15 bases not matched to a gene; V was cut back by 0 bases and J by 2 bases. Germline loops: CDR1 MGHRA, CDR2 YSYEKL. CDR3 length: 19 amino acids.

The V and J genes are TRBV12-3 or TRBV12-4 and TRBJ2-1; a possible D gene is TRBD1 (5 bases). The CDR3 runs 20 residues. V was pared by 4 bases and J by 4 bases, with 29 bases between. The CDR3 loop reads CASSSSILGALSSAYNEQFF. The DNA for the CDR3 is TGTGCCAGCAGTTCCTCCATTCTTGGGGCGTTATCCTCCGCGTACAATGAGCAGTTCTTC.

This clonotype was counted between two and nine times. The V and J genes are TRBV7-9 and TRBJ1-2; D might be TRBD1 (5 bases). Germline V CDR1 and CDR2: SEHNR, FQNEAQ (reference sequence). The V end was cut by 3 bases, the J end by 4 bases, with 9 bases between. The CDR3 spans 13 residues. The CDR3, as DNA: TGTGCCAGCAGCTTCGCAGGGCCCTATGGCTACACCTTC. This sequence encodes CASSFAGPYGYTF.